This T cell receptor (beta chain) was recovered during a study of response to subunit inactivated influenza vaccine. Study-wide results and caveats: Authors suggested each seasonal flu vaccination may recruit only limited numbers of new T cells.

There are many counts of this clonotype. The target antigen is unknown. TCRdb re-derived calls from the RT-PCR reads in MiXCR, one entry per CDR3 protein. The repertoire includes a few hundred thousand distinct CDR3 sequences, 10% to 11% of them detected once, and roughly 12% sits in the top ten. Per germline, CDR1 MNHEY and CDR2 SVGEGT. The CDR3 consists of 12 residues. J was trimmed by 4 bases and V by 6 bases; bases with no gene match: 2. The chain has TRBV6-2 or TRBV6-3 and TRBJ2-7, with TRBD1 matching over 8 bases. The sequence came from a man aged 45-60 years who received an inactivated influenza vaccine. Source: PBMCs from blood, taken 45 days after vaccination. The CDR3 sequence is CASSRGLYEQYF. Written as DNA, the CDR3 is TGTGCCAGCAGCAGGGGGCTATACGAGCAGTACTTC.